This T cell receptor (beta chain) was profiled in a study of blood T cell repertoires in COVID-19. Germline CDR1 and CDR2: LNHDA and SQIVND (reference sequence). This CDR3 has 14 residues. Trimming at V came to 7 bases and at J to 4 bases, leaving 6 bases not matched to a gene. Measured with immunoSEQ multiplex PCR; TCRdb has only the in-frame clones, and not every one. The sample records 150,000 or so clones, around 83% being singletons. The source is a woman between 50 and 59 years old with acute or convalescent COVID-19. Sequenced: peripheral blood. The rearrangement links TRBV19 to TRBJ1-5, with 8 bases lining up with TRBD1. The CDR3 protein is CASTPWTGNQPQHF. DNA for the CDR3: TGTGCCAGTACTCCTTGGACAGGGAATCAGCCCCAGCATTTT.